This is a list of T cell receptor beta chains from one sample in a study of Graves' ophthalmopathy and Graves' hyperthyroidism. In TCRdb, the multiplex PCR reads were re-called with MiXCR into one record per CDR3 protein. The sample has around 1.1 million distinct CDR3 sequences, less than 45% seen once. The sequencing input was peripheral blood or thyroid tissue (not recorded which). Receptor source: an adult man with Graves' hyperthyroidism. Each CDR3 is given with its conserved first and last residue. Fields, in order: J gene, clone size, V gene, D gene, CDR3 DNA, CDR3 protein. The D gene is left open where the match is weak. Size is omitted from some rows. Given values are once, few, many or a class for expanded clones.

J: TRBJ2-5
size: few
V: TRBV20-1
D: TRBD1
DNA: TGCAGTGCTAGAGCTGACAGGGTCGGGAAGACCCAGTACTTC
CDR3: CSARADRVGKTQYF

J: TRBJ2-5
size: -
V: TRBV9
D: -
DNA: TGTGCCAGCAGCTTGATAATTGCACAAGAGACCCAGTACTTC
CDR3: CASSLIIAQETQYF

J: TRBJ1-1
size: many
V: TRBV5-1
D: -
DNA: TGCGCCAGCAGCTTGGGTGGGGCTGACGGCACTGAAGCTTTCTTT
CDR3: CASSLGGADGTEAFF

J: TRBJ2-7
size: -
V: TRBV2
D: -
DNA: TGTGCCAGCATGGACTCCTACTACGAGCAGTACTTC
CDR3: CASMDSYYEQYF

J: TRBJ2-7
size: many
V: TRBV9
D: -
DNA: TGTGCCAGCAGCGTAGAAGGGGATTTAGACGAGCAGTACTTC
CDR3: CASSVEGDLDEQYF

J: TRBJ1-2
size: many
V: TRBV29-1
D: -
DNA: TGCAGCCCGTTGAATCAGGCCCTTTGGGGCTACACCTTC
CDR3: CSPLNQALWGYTF

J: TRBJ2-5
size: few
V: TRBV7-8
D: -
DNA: TGTGCCAGCAGCTGGGGGACTGAAGCGACCCAGTACTTC
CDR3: CASSWGTEATQYF

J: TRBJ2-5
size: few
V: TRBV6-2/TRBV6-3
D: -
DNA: TGTGCCAGCAGAGAAAGGAGGGAAGAGACCCAGTACTTC
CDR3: CASRERREETQYF

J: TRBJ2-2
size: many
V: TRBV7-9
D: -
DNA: TGTGCCAGCAGCCAGCGTACAGGGCTCGGGGAGCTGTTTTTT
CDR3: CASSQRTGLGELFF

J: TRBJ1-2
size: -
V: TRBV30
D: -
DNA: TGTGCCTGGAGTGTACAGGGATTATATGGCTACACCTTC
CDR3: CAWSVQGLYGYTF

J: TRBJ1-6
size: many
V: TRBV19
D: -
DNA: TGTGCCAGTACCGGCGACGTGAGAAATTCACCCCTCCACTTT
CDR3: CASTGDVRNSPLHF

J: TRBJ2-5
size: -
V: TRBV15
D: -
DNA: TGTGCCACCAGCAGAGATAGGGGGTTCGAAGAGACCCAGTACTTC
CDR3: CATSRDRGFEETQYF

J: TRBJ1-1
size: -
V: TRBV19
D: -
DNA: TGTGCCAGCCGAATGAGCACTGAAGCTTTCTTT
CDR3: CASRMSTEAFF

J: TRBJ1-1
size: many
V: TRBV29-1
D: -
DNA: TGCAGCGTTGACTTAGGGGAGGTCACTGAAGCTTTCTTT
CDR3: CSVDLGEVTEAFF

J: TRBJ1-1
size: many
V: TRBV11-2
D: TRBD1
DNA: TGTGCCAGCAGCCCCCGACAGGGTCGAGACACTGAAGCTTTCTTT
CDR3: CASSPRQGRDTEAFF

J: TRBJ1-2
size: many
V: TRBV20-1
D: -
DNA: TGCAGTGCTAGAGATATGGACAGTTGGATAAACTATGGCTACACCTTC
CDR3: CSARDMDSWINYGYTF

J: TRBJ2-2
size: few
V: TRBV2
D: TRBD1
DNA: TGTGCCAGCAGCGAGGCCCCGACAGGGGGTGTTAACACCGGGGAGCTGTTTTTT
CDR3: CASSEAPTGGVNTGELFF

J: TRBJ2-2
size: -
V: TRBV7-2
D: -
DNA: TGTGCCAGCAGCTTAGAGCCGGCGGCCACGAACACCGGGGAGCTGTTTTTT
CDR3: CASSLEPAATNTGELFF

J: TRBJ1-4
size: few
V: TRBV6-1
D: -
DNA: TGTGCCAGCTTCCGGGGGCAGGGACCGAATGAAAAACTGTTTTTT
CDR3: CASFRGQGPNEKLFF

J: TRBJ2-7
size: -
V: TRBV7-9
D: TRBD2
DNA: TGTGCCAGCAGTTCCGGACCTCCGTCAGCGGGAATCTACGAGCAGTACTTC
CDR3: CASSSGPPSAGIYEQYF

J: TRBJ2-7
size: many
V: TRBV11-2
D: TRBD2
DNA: TGTGCCAGCAGCTTAGCTAGCGGGAAGATCGAGCAGTACTTC
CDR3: CASSLASGKIEQYF

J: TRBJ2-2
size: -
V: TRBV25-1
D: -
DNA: TGTGCCAGCAGTGAACCCCGGAAGGGCGGGGAATCCGGGGAGCTGTTTTTT
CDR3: CASSEPRKGGESGELFF

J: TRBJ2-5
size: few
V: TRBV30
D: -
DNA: TGTGCCTGGAGTGATCGGGACAAAGAGACCCAGTACTTC
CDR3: CAWSDRDKETQYF

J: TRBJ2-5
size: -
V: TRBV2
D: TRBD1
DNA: TGTGCCAGCAATACCTGGGACAGGGGTATTGAGACCCAGTACTTC
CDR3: CASNTWDRGIETQYF

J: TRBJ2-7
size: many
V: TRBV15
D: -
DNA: TGTGCCACCAGCAGTAGTAATGGGGAGCAGTACTTC
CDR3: CATSSSNGEQYF

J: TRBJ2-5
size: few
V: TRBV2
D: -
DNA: TGTGCCAGCAAGGAACAGGACTACCAAGAGACCCAGTACTTC
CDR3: CASKEQDYQETQYF

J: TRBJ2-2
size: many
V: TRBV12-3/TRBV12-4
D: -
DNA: TGTGCCAGCAGCGGGGTGGGGGCCGGGGAGCTGTTTTTT
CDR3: CASSGVGAGELFF

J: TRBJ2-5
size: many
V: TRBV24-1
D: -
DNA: TGTGCCACAGGGGCAGGGGATCAAGAGACCCAGTACTTC
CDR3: CATGAGDQETQYF

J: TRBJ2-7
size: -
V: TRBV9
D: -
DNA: TGTGCCAGCAGCGTAGCTGAAGGCCCTGACTACGAGCAGTACTTC
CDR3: CASSVAEGPDYEQYF